This T cell receptor beta chain comes out of a study of T cell repertoires in cytomegalovirus infection. Study-wide background: CMV infection and matching HLA type were both indicated by public TCR beta signatures.

This clonotype appeared a few times. Its matching antigen is unknown. TCRdb re-called the reads with MiXCR, one entry per CDR3 protein. The repertoire includes approximately 270,000 distinct CDR3 sequences, roughly 21% of them detected once, and roughly 20% sits in the top ten. The CDR3 runs 15 residues. V lost 6 bases to trimming and J lost 1 base, with 15 bases between them. Specimen: cultured PBMCs, collected from culture after CMV antigen stimulation. This sequence joins TRBV12-3 or TRBV12-4 and TRBJ2-5; a possible D gene is TRBD2 (6 bases). This sequence was found in a human donor in good health (CMV status not recorded). Some clones in this sample may be carry-over from other donors' samples. The CDR3 DNA reads TGTGCCAGCAGCCAACCCGGACTAAGCCAAGAGACCCAGTACTTC. This translates into CASSQPGLSQETQYF.